Presented here are 5 T cell receptor beta chains from one specimen sequenced in a study of Graves' ophthalmopathy and Graves' hyperthyroidism. The authors amplified TCR beta CDR3 regions, and they did so from RNA transcripts for repertoire sequencing. After a first-round RT-PCR with HTBI primers, a second-round multiplex PCR was run. TCRdb used MiXCR to reprocess the multiplex PCR reads, holding one entry per CDR3 protein. The sample lists fewer than 600,000 distinct CDR3 sequences, approximately 15% seen once, with more than 8.5% in the top ten. The sample consisted of blood. The receptors stem from a woman under 40 with Graves' ophthalmopathy.

This clonotype has at least ten counts. V usage is TRBV28 and J usage is TRBJ2-7, with D perhaps TRBD2 (6 bases). The germline V gene has CDR1 MDHEN and CDR2 SYDVKM. V was shortened by 5 bases and J by 7 bases, with 18 bases between the two germline ends. The CDR3 is 14 residues long. DNA for the CDR3: TGTGCCAGCAGTCCCCATTCGGGGGAGAGGGAGCAGTACTTC. It specifies CASSPHSGEREQYF. Using reference TRBV28 and TRBJ2-7 for the parts outside the CDR3, the full variable domain is DVKVTQSSRYLVKRTGEKVFLECVQDMDHENMFWYRQDPGLGLRLIYFSYDVKMKEKGDIPEGYSVSREKKERFSLILESASTNQTSMYLCASSPHSGEREQYFGPGTRLTVT.

This clonotype was observed at least ten times. This may stem from a read error, because a much larger clone lies one nucleotide away. The CDR3, as DNA: TGTGCCAGCAATACTAGACCTTCGGAGACCCAGTACTTC. Its translation is CASNTRPSETQYF. The V call is TRBV6-1, the J call TRBJ2-5; weak D call: TRBD2 (5 bases). Germline loops: CDR1 MNHNS, CDR2 SASEGT. The V end was cut by 7 bases, the J end by 5 bases, with 14 bases between. The CDR3 contains 13 residues.

This clonotype was found many times. The rearrangement links TRBV6-1 to TRBJ1-5; D is possibly TRBD1 (5 bases). Germline V lookup: CDR1 MNHNS, CDR2 SASEGT. V lost 7 bases, J lost 6 bases, and 10 bases lay in between. This CDR3 region has 12 residues. CDR3 bases: TGTGCCAGCACCAGGGAGACTCAGCCCCAGCATTTT. This encodes CASTRETQPQHF.

This chain connects TRBV5-1 to TRBJ1-1; perhaps TRBD1 as D (5 bases). V lost 0 bases and J 10 bases, leaving 16 bases between the germline ends. Germline V CDR1 and CDR2: SGHRS, YFSETQ. This CDR3 is built from 14 residues. CDR3 nucleotides: TGCGCCAGCAGCTTGGAGAGTCCCATAAGGGGAGCTTTCTTT. It yields the protein CASSLESPIRGAFF.

This clonotype was seen many times. The chain employs TRBV2 and TRBJ1-2; D gene uncertain. Trimming cost V 7 bases and J 4 bases, with 13 bases left between them. Per the germline V gene, CDR1 is SNHLY and CDR2 is FYNNEI. The CDR3 is 13 residues long. The DNA for the CDR3 is TGTGCCAGCAAAGAACGGGCGGGCTATGGCTACACCTTC. Its translation is CASKERAGYGYTF.